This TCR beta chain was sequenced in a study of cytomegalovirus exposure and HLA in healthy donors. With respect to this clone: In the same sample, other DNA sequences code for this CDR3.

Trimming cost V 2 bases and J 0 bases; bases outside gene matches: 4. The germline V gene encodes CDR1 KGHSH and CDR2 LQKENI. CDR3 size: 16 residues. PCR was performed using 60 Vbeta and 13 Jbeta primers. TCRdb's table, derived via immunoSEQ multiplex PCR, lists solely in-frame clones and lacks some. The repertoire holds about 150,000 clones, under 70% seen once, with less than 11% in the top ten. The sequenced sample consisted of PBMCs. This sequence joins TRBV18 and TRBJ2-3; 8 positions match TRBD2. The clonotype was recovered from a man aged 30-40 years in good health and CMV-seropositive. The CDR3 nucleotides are TGTGCCAGCTCACCAACGTTAGCGGGGAGCACAGATACGCAGTATTTT. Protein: CASSPTLAGSTDTQYF.